This entry lists 23 T cell receptor beta chains sequenced from one sample in a study of blood T cells in healthy people across ages (dated by TCRdb to between 2015 and 2017). The library relied on 5' RACE. Sequencing used an Illumina HiSeq 2500. A second roughly 7 to 12 cycle PCR used a sample-barcoded 5' primer and a J-beta primer mix. In TCRdb, the public reads were trimmed at Q25 with fastp and aligned with MiXCR, with productive beta chains retained. Each record represents a unique CDR3 protein, reported with the most common genes and DNA among its rows. For this sample the table gives around 750,000 distinct CDR3 sequences, of which around half were detected only once. The ten largest account for about 38% of the sample. The material sequenced was blood. Receptors originate from a man older than 75 in good health.

The chain uses TRBV5-1 and TRBJ2-1, with 8 bases identical to TRBD1. The V segment lost 4 bases and the J segment 2 bases; nucleotides outside the gene matches: 5. This CDR3 region has 15 residues. The germline CDR1 and CDR2 sequences are SGHRS and YFSETQ. For the CDR3, the DNA is TGCGCCAGCAGCCCCTCGGACAGGGCCTACAATGAGCAGTTCTTC. Amino acids: CASSPSDRAYNEQFF.

The rearrangement links TRBV20-1 to TRBJ1-4, with 7 bases that match TRBD1. Germline CDR1 and CDR2: DFQATT and SNEGSKA (reference sequence). The V and J ends lost 5 bases and 6 bases, in that order; junction bases with no gene match: 12. The CDR3 has 15 residues. The CDR3 bases are TGCAGTGCTCGCCGATCAGACAGGGCGTATGAAAAACTGTTTTTT. Its translation: CSARRSDRAYEKLFF.

This clonotype was recorded a few times. V and J are TRBV18 and TRBJ1-2; D not certain. This CDR3 has 14 residues. Germline CDR1 is KGHSH and CDR2 is LQKENI. The germline V and J ends were trimmed by 0 bases and 4 bases, with 9 bases remaining between them. CDR3 sequence reads: CASSPPHMGYGYTF. Written as DNA, the CDR3 is TGTGCCAGCTCACCACCGCACATGGGCTATGGCTACACCTTC.

CDR3 bases: TGCAGTGCTAGAGAAGGGGGTAGGACCGGGGAGCTGTTTTTT. It specifies CSAREGGRTGELFF. The V call is TRBV20-1, the J call TRBJ2-2; perhaps TRBD1 as D (6 bases). The CDR3 sequence is 14 residues long. Germline CDR1 DFQATT, CDR2 SNEGSKA (reference sequence). The V and J ends lost 0 bases and 5 bases respectively, with 10 bases between them.

V gene TRBV5-1 combines with J gene TRBJ2-5; D is unclear. The ends were cut back, 2 bases at V and 5 bases at J, with 10 bases in the middle. The CDR3 is 13 amino acids. From germline, CDR1 is SGHRS and CDR2 YFSETQ. The CDR3 nucleotides are TGCGCCAGCAGCTTATCCCCATTGGAGACCCAGTACTTC. Protein product: CASSLSPLETQYF.

As concerns this clonotype: The junction and the germline gene differ at one end; a read error may be behind it. This chain links TRBV5-1 with TRBJ2-1; D not certain. The CDR3 runs 16 residues. In germline, CDR1 is SGHRS, CDR2 YFSETQ. In DNA form, the CDR3 reads TGCGTCAGCAACTTGGTGATAGGTACGTCCTACAATGAGCAGTTCTTC. Residues: CVSNLVIGTSYNEQFF.

A few counts support this clonotype. CDR3: CSVRISNRGVGYEQYF. The CDR3 nucleotides are TGCAGCGTTAGGATTTCGAACAGGGGAGTAGGATACGAGCAGTACTTC. V is TRBV29-1 and J is TRBJ2-7, with 7 nucleotides matching TRBD1. Per the germline V gene, CDR1 is SQVTM and CDR2 is ANQGSEA. This CDR3 region has 16 residues. The J segment lost 4 bases and the V segment lost 5 bases, leaving 17 bases of the junction unmatched.

Here the CDR3 reads CSAALDLLSYEQYF. In DNA form, the CDR3 reads TGCAGCGCCGCACTAGACCTACTCTCCTACGAGCAGTACTTC. The chain joins TRBV29-1 to TRBJ2-7; perhaps TRBD2 as D (5 bases). Trimming pared 7 bases from V and 0 bases from J, leaving 16 bases between. This CDR3 is 14 amino acids long. CDR1 is SQVTM and CDR2 is ANQGSEA in the germline V gene.

This rearrangement joins TRBV20-1 to TRBJ2-3; D remains ambiguous. CDR1 and CDR2 (germline): DFQATT, SNEGSKA (reference sequence). The V end was cut by 3 bases, the J end by 0 bases, with 10 bases between. The length of the CDR3 is 14 residues. Here the CDR3 reads CSARKDDSTDTQYF. DNA of the CDR3: TGCAGTGCTAGGAAGGACGACAGCACAGATACGCAGTATTTT.

The V gene is TRBV15, the J gene TRBJ2-5, with 11 bases lining up with TRBD2. This CDR3 is 16 amino acids long. Trimming cost V 0 bases and J 11 bases; bases outside gene matches: 11. CDR1 LNHNV and CDR2 YYDKDF come from the germline V gene (reference sequence). CDR3 in amino acids: CATSRDLLAGGNEQYF. CDR3 nucleotides: TGTGCCACCAGCAGAGATCTCCTAGCGGGAGGCAATGAGCAGTACTTC. The whole variable domain, remainder taken from reference TRBV15 and TRBJ2-5, is DAMVIQNPRYQVTQFGKPVTLSCSQTLNHNVMYWYQQKSSQAPKLLFHYYDKDFNNEADTPDNFQSRRPNTSFCFLDIRSPGLGDTAMYLCATSRDLLAGGNEQYFGPGTRLLVL.

J is TRBJ2-1 and V is TRBV2; D is ambiguous. Germline CDR1 SNHLY, CDR2 FYNNEI. V lost 6 bases, J lost 5 bases, and 14 bases lay in between. The CDR3 covers 14 residues. CDR3 coding DNA: TGTGCCAGCAGATCAACCCGAATTAACAATGAGCAGTTCTTC. This sequence encodes CASRSTRINNEQFF.

The rearrangement joins TRBV24-1 to TRBJ2-2; 11 nucleotides match TRBD2. The CDR3 totals 14 residues. Germline V gene lookup returns CDR1 KGHDR and CDR2 SFDVKD. J gave up 3 bases and V 8 bases, and 1 base lay outside the gene matches. The CDR3: CATKGLADTGELFF. The CDR3 region has the DNA TGTGCCACCAAGGGACTAGCGGACACCGGGGAGCTGTTTTTT.

The rearrangement uses TRBV6-1 and TRBJ2-7, with TRBD1 as a possible D gene (6 bases). The CDR3 sequence is 15 residues long. Germline V gives CDR1 MNHNS, CDR2 SASEGT. V was trimmed by 6 bases and J by 0 bases, leaving 15 bases between them. CDR3 in DNA: TGTGCCAGCAGCGCTACAGGGACATACTCCTACGAGCAGTACTTC. Protein: CASSATGTYSYEQYF.

This clonotype was counted between two and nine times. This chain joins TRBV5-1 and TRBJ2-7, with 8 nucleotides matching TRBD1. From germline, CDR1 is SGHRS and CDR2 YFSETQ. The CDR3 is made up of 15 amino acids. With V trimmed by 1 base and J by 3 bases, 6 bases remained unmatched. As DNA, the CDR3 is TGCGCCAGCAGCTTGCAGGGGACAGGACTCTACGAGCAGTACTTC. Its protein is CASSLQGTGLYEQYF. Filled out from reference TRBV5-1 and TRBJ2-7, the complete variable domain reads KAGVTQTPRYLIKTRGQQVTLSCSPISGHRSVSWYQQTPGQGLQFLFEYFSETQRNKGNFPGRFSGRQFSNSRSEMNVSTLELGDSALYLCASSLQGTGLYEQYFGPGTRLTVT.

The sample holds a few counts of this clonotype. V and J are TRBV28 and TRBJ1-5; D call uncertain. CDR1 is MDHEN and CDR2 is SYDVKM in the germline V gene. V lost 3 bases, J lost 4 bases, and 7 bases lay in between. The CDR3 is 13 amino acids. DNA of the CDR3: TGTGCCAGCAGTTTTTCTGTAAATCAGCCCCAGCATTTT. Encoded protein: CASSFSVNQPQHF.

Only a few counts were recorded for this clonotype. A much larger clone sits a single nucleotide away, making a read error possible. This chain links TRBV20-1 with TRBJ2-5, with 8 bases that match TRBD2. The CDR3 length is 14 residues. V shed 1 base and J 12 bases; nucleotides not matched to a gene: 13. Looked up from germline, CDR1 is DFQATT and CDR2 is SNEGSKA (reference sequence). For the CDR3, the DNA is TGCAGTGCTAGAGGGCTAGCGGGTCCTAAGAGTGAGTACTTC. Translation: CSARGLAGPKSEYF.

This clonotype was counted ten times or more. The chain links TRBV7-2 to TRBJ2-3; tentative D call: TRBD1 (6 bases). Deletions cut 3 bases from V and 14 bases from J, with 24 bases between. The CDR3 length is 15 residues. The V gene's germline CDR1 is SGHTA and CDR2 FQGNSA. The chain's CDR3 is CASSFSDDRHRDAYF. For the CDR3, the DNA is TGTGCCAGCAGCTTCAGTGACGACAGGCACAGAGACGCGTATTTT.

The chain carries TRBV29-1 and TRBJ2-7, with 7 positions matching TRBD1. The CDR3 consists of 15 residues. J lost 3 bases, V lost 6 bases, and 14 bases had no gene match. CDR1 SQVTM and CDR2 ANQGSEA come from the germline V gene. The CDR3 loop is CSVSRNIQGSYEQYF. CDR3 in DNA: TGCAGCGTAAGTCGTAATATACAGGGGAGCTACGAGCAGTACTTC.

The chain uses TRBV3-1 and TRBJ2-5; D call uncertain. Germline V lookup: CDR1 LGHDT, CDR2 YNNKEL (reference sequence). V gave up 0 bases and J gave up 3 bases, with 8 bases separating them. This CDR3 has 14 residues. CDR3 sequence: CASSQERQKETQYF. In nucleotides, the CDR3 is TGTGCCAGCAGCCAAGAACGGCAAAAAGAGACCCAGTACTTC.

Only a few counts were recorded for this clonotype. The genes are TRBV6-1 and TRBJ2-1; either TRBD1 or TRBD2 may supply D (5 bases each). In germline, CDR1 is MNHNS, CDR2 SASEGT. The V end was cut by 2 bases, the J end by 2 bases, with 13 bases between. The CDR3 totals 16 residues. This CDR3 is CASSERDRRAYNEQFF. The CDR3 DNA reads TGTGCCAGCAGTGAAAGGGACCGAAGAGCCTACAATGAGCAGTTCTTC.

The chain has TRBV10-3 and TRBJ1-1; TRBD1 matches at 7 bases. CDR1 is ENHRY and CDR2 is SYGVKD in the germline V gene. Trimming removed 11 bases from V and 6 bases from J; junction bases left unmatched: 12. The CDR3 runs 13 residues. The CDR3 protein is CAAGTDLGSEAFF. For the CDR3, the DNA is TGTGCCGCAGGGACAGACCTAGGCTCTGAAGCTTTCTTT.

Notes on this clonotype: This may be a read error, as it is one base from a much larger clone. The DNA of the CDR3 is TGTACCAGCAGTTCGCGTCTGACATCTATGAACACTGAAGCTTTCTTT. Amino acids: CTSSSRLTSMNTEAFF. This chain uses TRBV25-1 with TRBJ1-1; D is unresolved. The CDR3 runs to 16 residues. Germline V CDR1 and CDR2: MGHDK, SYGVNS.

This clonotype showed up just once. The chain recombines TRBV5-5 with TRBJ1-5; TRBD1 matches at 7 bases. CDR3 length equals 15 residues. The V gene end was trimmed by 4 bases and the J gene end by 0 bases; junction bases not matched to a gene: 4. CDR1 is SGHKS, CDR2 YYEKEE, per germline (reference sequence). The CDR3, as DNA: TGTGCCAGCAGCCGGGACAGTTCTAGCAATCAGCCCCAGCATTTT. Residues: CASSRDSSSNQPQHF.